This TCR beta chain was captured by sequencing in a study of shared clonotypes between healthy human individuals. Measured with immunoSEQ multiplex PCR; TCRdb has only the in-frame clones, and not every one. Found here are roughly 300,000 clones, around 67% of them singletons; the top ten hold about 10%. Trimming shortened V by 4 bases and J by 5 bases, and 17 bases separated the two germline ends. The CDR3 covers 16 residues. Germline CDR1 MDHEN, CDR2 SYDVKM. This receptor was obtained from a man aged 25-40 years in good health. This chain uses TRBV28 with TRBJ2-2; D perhaps matches TRBD2 (5 bases). The sample was memory CD4+ T cells sorted from blood. Documented subset: CD45RA-negative fraction. CDR3 protein: CASSSLRGVSTGELFF. CDR3 nucleotides: TGTGCCAGCAGTTCCCTTCGGGGAGTCAGTACCGGGGAGCTGTTTTTT. Filled out from reference TRBV28 and TRBJ2-2, the complete variable domain reads DVKVTQSSRYLVKRTGEKVFLECVQDMDHENMFWYRQDPGLGLRLIYFSYDVKMKEKGDIPEGYSVSREKKERFSLILESASTNQTSMYLCASSSLRGVSTGELFFGEGSRLTVL.